What follows are 27 T cell receptor beta chains derived from one specimen sequenced in a study of blood T cell repertoires in COVID-19. The assay was immunoSEQ multiplex PCR, and TCRdb's table has in-frame clones only and misses some. The table includes 200,000 or so clones, around 88% detected once. The sequenced material came from PBMCs or T cells enriched from blood (not recorded which). These receptors were obtained from a woman between 40 and 55 years old with acute COVID-19.

This clone was seen a handful of times. The V gene is TRBV7-2, the J gene TRBJ2-2; 7 bases map to TRBD1. The V gene end was trimmed by 2 bases and the J gene end by 7 bases; junction bases not matched to a gene: 4. Germline CDR1 is SGHTA and CDR2 is FQGNSA. CDR3 length: 14 amino acids. CDR3 sequence: CASSLRGGHGELFF. CDR3 nucleotide sequence: TGTGCCAGCAGCTTAAGAGGGGGCCACGGGGAGCTGTTTTTT.

The chain couples TRBV5-4 to TRBJ2-3; D might be TRBD2 (5 bases). This CDR3 comprises 16 residues. Between the trimmed V and J ends, which lost 4 bases and 2 bases, there was a span of 17 bases. In germline, CDR1 is SGHNT, CDR2 YYREEE (reference sequence). The CDR3 DNA reads TGTGCCAGCAGCCCCCCGAAACTAGGCCACACAGATACGCAGTATTTT. It encodes CASSPPKLGHTDTQYF. Filled out from reference TRBV5-4 and TRBJ2-3, the complete variable domain reads ETGVTQSPTHLIKTRGQQVTLRCSSQSGHNTVSWYQQALGQGPQFIFQYYREEENGRGNFPPRFSGLQFPNYSSELNVNALELDDSALYLCASSPPKLGHTDTQYFGPGTRLTVL.

The rearrangement links TRBV28 to TRBJ1-3; a possible D gene is TRBD1 (5 bases). CDR3 size: 16 residues. Germline V gene data show CDR1 as MDHEN and CDR2 as SYDVKM. Deletions cut 5 bases from V and 0 bases from J, with 14 bases between. As DNA, the CDR3 is TGTGCCAGCAGTCCCCGGGGGAGCCCCTCTGGAAACACCATATATTTT. Its translation is CASSPRGSPSGNTIYF.

This rearrangement joins TRBV7-8 to TRBJ2-3; possible D gene TRBD2, 6 bases. The CDR3 is 14 residues long. Between the trimmed V and J ends, which lost 3 bases and 4 bases, there was a span of 11 bases. Germline V gene data show CDR1 as SGHVS and CDR2 as FQNEAQ. The chain's CDR3 is CASSLGRRADTQYF. Here the CDR3 DNA reads TGTGCCAGCAGCTTGGGACGGAGGGCAGATACGCAGTATTTT.

The V gene is TRBV5-4, the J gene TRBJ2-2; perhaps TRBD2 as D (5 bases). V was clipped by 0 bases and J by 2 bases, with 8 bases between them. The CDR3 totals 15 residues. CDR1 is SGHNT, CDR2 YYREEE, per germline (reference sequence). CDR3 in amino acids: CASSLASGNTGELFF. The CDR3 nucleotides are TGTGCCAGCAGCTTGGCGAGCGGCAACACCGGGGAGCTGTTTTTT.

The V call is TRBV5-1, the J call TRBJ1-1; TRBD1 might be the D (5 bases). CDR3 length: 15 residues. CDR1 is SGHRS, CDR2 YFSETQ, per germline. Trimming removed 4 bases from V and 6 bases from J, with 19 bases in between. This chain's CDR3 is CASSPWVGLVAEAFF. CDR3 in DNA: TGCGCCAGCAGCCCTTGGGTGGGGCTCGTTGCTGAAGCTTTCTTT.

The chain employs TRBV28 and TRBJ1-2; TRBD1 aligns across 10 bases. In germline, CDR1 is MDHEN, CDR2 SYDVKM. V lost 4 bases to trimming and J lost 6 bases; unmatched junction nucleotides: 14. The CDR3 totals 17 residues. CDR3 nucleotide sequence: TGTGCCAGCAGTTCCGGGACAGGGGTGGGAATAGCCCATGGCTACACCTTC. It codes for CASSSGTGVGIAHGYTF.

The chain combines TRBV15 with TRBJ1-4; the D is unclear. V was pared by 0 bases and J by 8 bases, with 13 bases between. This CDR3 comprises 15 residues. Germline loops: CDR1 LNHNV, CDR2 YYDKDF (reference sequence). This chain's CDR3 is CATSRDRGSTEKLFF. The CDR3 DNA follows: TGTGCCACCAGCAGAGATCGAGGGTCGACCGAAAAACTGTTTTTT.

This clone was counted a single time. The chain links TRBV7-6 to TRBJ1-1; 8 bases are shared with TRBD1. Germline values: CDR1 SGHVS, CDR2 FNYEAQ. The J segment lost 0 bases and the V segment lost 5 bases, leaving 5 bases of the junction unmatched. The CDR3 length is 15 residues. Here the CDR3 reads CASSGRQGLNTEAFF. The CDR3 DNA sequence: TGTGCCAGCAGCGGACGACAGGGGTTGAACACTGAAGCTTTCTTT.

The chain is built from TRBV27 and TRBJ2-7; 12 nucleotides align to TRBD2. V shed 2 bases, J shed 2 bases, and the junction held 10 bases outside the gene matches. CDR1 is MNHEY, CDR2 SMNVEV, per germline (reference sequence). The CDR3 spans 18 residues. The CDR3 sequence is CASSLGGGLAGHAYEQYV. CDR3 in DNA: TGTGCCAGCAGTTTAGGCGGGGGACTAGCGGGCCATGCCTACGAGCAGTACGTC.

The chain uses TRBV4-3 and TRBJ2-5; a weak D match, TRBD2 (7 bases). This CDR3 contains 14 residues. V lost 7 bases, J lost 1 base, and 13 bases lay in between. Germline V gene data show CDR1 as LGHNA and CDR2 as YSLEER. CDR3 nucleotide sequence: TGCGCCAGCAAGGGGGGGTGTTGCCAAGAGACCCAGTACTTC. Protein product: CASKGGCCQETQYF.

Here the CDR3 DNA reads TGTGCCAGCTCACCGGGAGGCAGAGGTGAAAAACTGTTTTTT. Amino acid sequence: CASSPGGRGEKLFF. The rearrangement links TRBV18 to TRBJ1-4; no clear D gene. V lost 3 bases and J 7 bases, leaving 12 bases between the germline ends. In germline, CDR1 is KGHSH, CDR2 LQKENI. This CDR3 comprises 14 residues.

The CDR3 spells CASSSPADTQYF. In DNA form, the CDR3 reads TGTGCCAGCTCAAGCCCCGCGGATACGCAGTATTTT. The genes are TRBV18 and TRBJ2-3; D call uncertain. CDR3 length equals 12 residues. Per the germline V gene, CDR1 is KGHSH and CDR2 is LQKENI. With 5 bases removed from V and 6 bases from J, the gap between germline ends came to 9 bases.

This clone was seen only a few times. The chain links TRBV5-4 to TRBJ1-1; 10 bases agree with TRBD1. Germline values: CDR1 SGHNT, CDR2 YYREEE (reference sequence). V trimming: 4 bases; J trimming: 5 bases; junction bases outside the gene matches: 8. CDR3 length: 15 amino acids. CDR3 protein: CASSQTGGFNTEAFF. CDR3 sequence (DNA): TGTGCCAGCAGCCAGACAGGGGGCTTTAATACTGAAGCTTTCTTT. Combining the CDR3 with reference TRBV5-4 and TRBJ1-1 gives the whole variable domain ETGVTQSPTHLIKTRGQQVTLRCSSQSGHNTVSWYQQALGQGPQFIFQYYREEENGRGNFPPRFSGLQFPNYSSELNVNALELDDSALYLCASSQTGGFNTEAFFGQGTRLTVV.

The V call is TRBV30, the J call TRBJ1-2; D unresolved. Per the germline V gene, CDR1 is GTSNPN and CDR2 is SVGIG (reference sequence). This CDR3 comprises 11 residues. Trimming took off 8 bases at V and 8 bases at J, with 15 bases between the two ends. This chain's CDR3 is CAVRRGIGYTF. The CDR3 bases are TGTGCCGTCCGTCGGGGAATAGGCTACACCTTC.

V gene TRBV23-1 combines with J gene TRBJ2-7, with 12 bases fitting TRBD1. TRBV23-1 is recorded as an ORF, its role being uncertain. This CDR3 region has 16 residues. V shed 5 bases and J 2 bases; nucleotides not matched to a gene: 7. CDR3 region: CASSFLGQGATYEQYV. The CDR3 region has the DNA TGCGCCAGCAGTTTCTTGGGACAGGGGGCGACCTACGAGCAGTACGTC.

The V gene is TRBV29-1, the J gene TRBJ1-2; D is possibly TRBD1 (6 bases). CDR3 length equals 16 residues. V lost 2 bases to trimming and J lost 6 bases, with 22 bases between them. CDR1 is SQVTM, CDR2 ANQGSEA, per germline. The CDR3, as DNA: TGCAGCGTTGAACCCTCGTTCCGGGGGGCTTGGGATGGCTACACCTTC. Amino acid sequence: CSVEPSFRGAWDGYTF.

This clone appeared a few times. This rearrangement joins TRBV28 to TRBJ2-6, with 9 bases fitting TRBD1. Germline-derived CDR1 and CDR2 are MDHEN and SYDVKM. This CDR3 is built from 18 residues. Losses at the gene ends were 7 bases for V and 0 bases for J; bases not matched to a gene: 10. CDR3 sequence reads: CASTPRDRDPSGANVLTF. CDR3 in DNA: TGTGCCAGCACCCCTCGGGACAGGGACCCCTCTGGGGCCAACGTCCTGACTTTC.

The DNA for the CDR3 is TGTGCCAGCAGCTTAGTTGACAGACCCTACGAGCAGTACGTC. It encodes CASSLVDRPYEQYV. The J gene is TRBJ2-7, the V gene TRBV11-3; tentatively, D is TRBD1 (5 bases). V gave up 1 base and J gave up 2 bases, with 9 bases separating them. Looked up from germline, CDR1 is SGHNT and CDR2 is YENEEA. The CDR3 is made up of 14 amino acids.

The V and J genes are TRBV19 and TRBJ2-2; perhaps TRBD1 as D (5 bases). Germline CDR1 and CDR2: LNHDA and SQIVND (reference sequence). CDR3 length: 14 amino acids. Trimming removed 3 bases from V and 4 bases from J, with 9 bases in between. CDR3 DNA sequence: TGTGCCAGTAGTATGGGCAGGGTCACCGGGGAGCTGTTTTTT. Translating it yields CASSMGRVTGELFF.

This CDR3 reads CASRNGGAQTEAFF. CDR3 sequence (DNA): TGTGCCAGCAGAAACGGGGGGGCGCAAACTGAAGCTTTCTTT. This rearrangement joins TRBV6-1 to TRBJ1-1; D possibly corresponds to TRBD1 (6 bases). The V gene's germline CDR1 is MNHNS and CDR2 SASEGT. This CDR3 comprises 14 residues. Trimming left V 6 bases short and J 5 bases short, with 16 bases between.

This sequence joins TRBV2 and TRBJ2-3, with TRBD1 as a possible D gene (6 bases). Trimming took off 7 bases at V and 2 bases at J, with 7 bases between the two ends. The CDR3 spans 12 residues. Per germline, CDR1 SNHLY and CDR2 FYNNEI. The CDR3 nucleotides read TGTGCCAGCACAGGGGACACAGATACGCAGTATTTT. Its protein is CASTGDTDTQYF.

The chain carries TRBV6-6 and TRBJ2-7; 7 nucleotides match TRBD1. Per the germline V gene, CDR1 is MNHNY and CDR2 is SVGAGI (reference sequence). There are 13 residues in the CDR3. The CDR3 DNA reads as TGTGCCAACCATCCGACAGGGTCCTCCGAGCAGTACGTC. Translated, it gives CANHPTGSSEQYV.

This chain links TRBV30 with TRBJ2-2; 10 bases match TRBD1. Per germline, CDR1 GTSNPN and CDR2 SVGIG (reference sequence). The V segment lost 2 bases and the J segment 6 bases; nucleotides outside the gene matches: 6. There are 15 residues in the CDR3. The CDR3 loop reads CAWSRGDRGPGELFF. The CDR3 region has the DNA TGTGCCTGGAGTAGGGGAGACAGGGGGCCCGGGGAGCTGTTTTTT.

The chain couples TRBV6-5 to TRBJ1-1; D is uncertain. V was cut by 0 bases and J by 1 base, with 6 bases left in between. The germline V gene encodes CDR1 MNHEY and CDR2 SVGAGI. The CDR3 runs 14 residues. The CDR3 here is CASSYSGGNTEAFF. In DNA, the CDR3 is TGTGCCAGCAGTTACTCAGGAGGGAACACTGAAGCTTTCTTT.

This clone appeared a single time. The chain has TRBV4-2 and TRBJ2-3, with D perhaps TRBD1 (5 bases). Trimming cost V 1 base and J 8 bases, with 13 bases left between them. CDR1 is LGHNA, CDR2 YNFKEQ, per germline. CDR3 length: 14 amino acids. CDR3 region: CASSQGLGQGTQYF. CDR3 nucleotides: TGTGCCAGCAGCCAAGGGTTGGGTCAGGGTACGCAGTATTTT.

The chain has TRBV7-2 and TRBJ1-6; TRBD1 matches at 7 bases. V lost 4 bases to trimming and J lost 7 bases; unmatched junction nucleotides: 19. This CDR3 spans 19 amino acids. The germline V gene encodes CDR1 SGHTA and CDR2 FQGNSA. CDR3 region: CASSSSGTAHSEWNSPLHF. The CDR3 bases are TGTGCCAGCAGCTCCTCCGGGACAGCCCATAGCGAGTGGAATTCACCCCTCCACTTT.